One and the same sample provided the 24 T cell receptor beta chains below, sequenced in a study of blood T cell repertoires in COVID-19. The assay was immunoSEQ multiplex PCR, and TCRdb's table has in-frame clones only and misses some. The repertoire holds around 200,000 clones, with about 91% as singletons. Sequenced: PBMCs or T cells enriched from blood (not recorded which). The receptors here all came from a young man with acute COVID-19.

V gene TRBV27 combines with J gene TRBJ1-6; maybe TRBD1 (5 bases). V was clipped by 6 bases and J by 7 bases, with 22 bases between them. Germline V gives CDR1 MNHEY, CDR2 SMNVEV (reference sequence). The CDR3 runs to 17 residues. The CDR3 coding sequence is TGTGCCAGCAGATGGGGGGGGAACTGGGCGAACAATTCACCCCTCCACTTT. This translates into CASRWGGNWANNSPLHF.

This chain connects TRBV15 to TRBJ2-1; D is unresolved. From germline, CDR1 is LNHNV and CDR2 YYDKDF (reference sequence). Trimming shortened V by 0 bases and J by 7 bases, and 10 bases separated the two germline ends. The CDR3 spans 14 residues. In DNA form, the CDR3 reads TGTGCCACCAGCAGAGATAAATACGGGAATGAGCAGTTCTTC. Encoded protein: CATSRDKYGNEQFF. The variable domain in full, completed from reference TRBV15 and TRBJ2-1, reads DAMVIQNPRYQVTQFGKPVTLSCSQTLNHNVMYWYQQKSSQAPKLLFHYYDKDFNNEADTPDNFQSRRPNTSFCFLDIRSPGLGDTAMYLCATSRDKYGNEQFFGPGTRLTVL.

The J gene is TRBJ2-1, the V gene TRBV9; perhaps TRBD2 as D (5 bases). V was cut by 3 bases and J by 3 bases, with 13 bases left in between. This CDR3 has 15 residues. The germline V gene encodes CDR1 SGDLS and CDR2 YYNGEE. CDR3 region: CASSAKDFDYNEQFF. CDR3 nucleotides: TGTGCCAGCAGCGCGAAGGACTTCGACTACAATGAGCAGTTCTTC.

DNA for the CDR3: TGTGCCAGCAGTTACTCGCCCCCGAGGGGGAACTATGGCTACACCTTC. Protein product: CASSYSPPRGNYGYTF. This chain links TRBV6-5 with TRBJ1-2; D is perhaps TRBD1 (6 bases). The CDR3 contains 16 residues. The germline CDR1 and CDR2 sequences are MNHEY and SVGAGI. Trimming removed 0 bases from V and 2 bases from J, with 13 bases in between.

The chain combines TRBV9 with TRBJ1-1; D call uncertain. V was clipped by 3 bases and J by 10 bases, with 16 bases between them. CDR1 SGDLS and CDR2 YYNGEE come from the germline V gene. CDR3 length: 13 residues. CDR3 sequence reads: CASSAGEVETAFF. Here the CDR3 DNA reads TGTGCCAGCAGCGCCGGGGAGGTGGAGACAGCTTTCTTT.

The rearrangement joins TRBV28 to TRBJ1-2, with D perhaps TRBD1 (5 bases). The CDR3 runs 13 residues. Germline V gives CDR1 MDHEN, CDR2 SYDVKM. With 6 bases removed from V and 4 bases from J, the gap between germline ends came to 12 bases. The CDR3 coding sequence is TGTGCCAGCAGAAAAGGGGTGAGCTATGGCTACACCTTC. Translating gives CASRKGVSYGYTF.

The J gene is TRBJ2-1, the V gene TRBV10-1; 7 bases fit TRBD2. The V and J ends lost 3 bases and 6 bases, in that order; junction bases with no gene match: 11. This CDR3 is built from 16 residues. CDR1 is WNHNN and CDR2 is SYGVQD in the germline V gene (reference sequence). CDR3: CASSDPRGGSSNEQFF. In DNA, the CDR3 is TGCGCCAGCAGTGATCCGCGGGGCGGGAGTAGCAATGAGCAGTTCTTC.

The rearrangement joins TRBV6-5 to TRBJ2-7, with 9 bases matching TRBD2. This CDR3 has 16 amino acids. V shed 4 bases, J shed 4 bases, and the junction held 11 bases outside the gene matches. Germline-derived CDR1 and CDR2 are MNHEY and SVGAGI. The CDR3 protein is CASSSLGREGRYEQYF. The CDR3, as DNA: TGTGCCAGCAGTTCCTTGGGGCGGGAGGGCCGGTACGAGCAGTACTTC.

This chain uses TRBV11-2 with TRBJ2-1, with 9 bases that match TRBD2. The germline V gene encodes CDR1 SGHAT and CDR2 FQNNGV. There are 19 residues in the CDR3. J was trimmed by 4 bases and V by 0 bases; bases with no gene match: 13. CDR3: CASSLERSGRHYSYNEQFF. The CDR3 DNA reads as TGTGCCAGCAGCTTAGAAAGGAGCGGGAGGCATTATAGTTACAATGAGCAGTTCTTC.

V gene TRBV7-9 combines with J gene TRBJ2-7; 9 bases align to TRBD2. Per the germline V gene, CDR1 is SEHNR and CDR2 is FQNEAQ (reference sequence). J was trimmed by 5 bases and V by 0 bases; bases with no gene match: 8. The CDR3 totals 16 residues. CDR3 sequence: CASSLASVAGVHEQYF. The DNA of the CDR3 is TGTGCCAGCAGCTTAGCGTCCGTAGCGGGAGTCCACGAGCAGTACTTC.

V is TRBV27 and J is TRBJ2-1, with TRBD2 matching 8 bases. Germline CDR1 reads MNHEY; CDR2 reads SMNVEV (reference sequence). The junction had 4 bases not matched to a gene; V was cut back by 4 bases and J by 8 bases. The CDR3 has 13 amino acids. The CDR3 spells CASSSTSADEQFF. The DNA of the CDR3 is TGTGCCAGCAGTTCGACTAGCGCGGATGAGCAGTTCTTC.

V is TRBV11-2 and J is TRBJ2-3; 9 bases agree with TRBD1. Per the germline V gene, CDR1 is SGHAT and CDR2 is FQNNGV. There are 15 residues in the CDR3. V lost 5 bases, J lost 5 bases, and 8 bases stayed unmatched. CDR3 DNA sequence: TGTGCCAGCAGCCCACCCGGACAGGGGAAAGATACGCAGTATTTT. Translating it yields CASSPPGQGKDTQYF.

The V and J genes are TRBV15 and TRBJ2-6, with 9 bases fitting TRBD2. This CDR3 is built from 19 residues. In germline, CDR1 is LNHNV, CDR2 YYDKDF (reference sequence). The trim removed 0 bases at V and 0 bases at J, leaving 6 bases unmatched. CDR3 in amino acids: CATSRDLRGGSSGANVLTF. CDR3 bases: TGTGCCACCAGCAGAGATCTGCGGGGGGGAAGCTCTGGGGCCAACGTCCTGACTTTC.

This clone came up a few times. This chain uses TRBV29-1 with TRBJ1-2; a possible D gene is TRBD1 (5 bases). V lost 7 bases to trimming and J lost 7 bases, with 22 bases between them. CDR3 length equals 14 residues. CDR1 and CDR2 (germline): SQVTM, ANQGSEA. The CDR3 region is CSADSGPGVGGYTF. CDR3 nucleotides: TGCAGCGCGGACTCAGGGCCGGGCGTTGGTGGCTACACCTTC.

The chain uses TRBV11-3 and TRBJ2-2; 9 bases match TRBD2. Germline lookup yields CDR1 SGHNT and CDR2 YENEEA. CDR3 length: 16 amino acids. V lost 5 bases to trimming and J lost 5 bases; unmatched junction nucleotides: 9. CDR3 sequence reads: CASSQELREGTGELFF. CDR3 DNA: TGTGCCAGCAGCCAGGAGTTGCGGGAGGGGACCGGGGAGCTGTTTTTT. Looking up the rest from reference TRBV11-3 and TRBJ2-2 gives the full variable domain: EAGVVQSPRYKIIEKKQPVAFWCNPISGHNTLYWYLQNLGQGPELLIRYENEEAVDDSQLPKDRFSAERLKGVDSTLKIQPAELGDSAVYLCASSQELREGTGELFFGEGSRLTVL.

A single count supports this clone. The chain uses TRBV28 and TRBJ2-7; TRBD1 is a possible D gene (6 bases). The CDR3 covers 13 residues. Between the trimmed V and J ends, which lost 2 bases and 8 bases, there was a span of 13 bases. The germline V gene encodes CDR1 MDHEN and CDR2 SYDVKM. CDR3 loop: CASSLRDTKQQYF. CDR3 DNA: TGTGCCAGCAGTTTAAGGGACACCAAACAGCAGTACTTC.

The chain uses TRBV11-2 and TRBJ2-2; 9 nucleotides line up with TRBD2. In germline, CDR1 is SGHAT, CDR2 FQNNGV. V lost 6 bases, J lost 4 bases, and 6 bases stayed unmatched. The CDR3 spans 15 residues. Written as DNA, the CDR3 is TGTGCCAGCAGTTTTAGCGGGAGAGGCACCGGGGAGCTGTTTTTT. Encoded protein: CASSFSGRGTGELFF.

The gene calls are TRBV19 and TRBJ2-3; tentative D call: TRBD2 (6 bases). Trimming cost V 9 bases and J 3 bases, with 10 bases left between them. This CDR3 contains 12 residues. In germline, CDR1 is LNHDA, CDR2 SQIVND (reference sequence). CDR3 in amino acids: CASGSRTDTQYF. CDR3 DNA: TGTGCCAGCGGGAGCCGGACAGATACGCAGTATTTT.

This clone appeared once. The CDR3 spells CASSIDAGSVYGYTF. Written as DNA, the CDR3 is TGTGCCAGTAGTATAGATGCAGGGTCGGTCTATGGCTACACCTTC. This chain uses TRBV19 with TRBJ1-2; D possibly corresponds to TRBD1 (5 bases). Trimming removed 0 bases at V and 4 bases at J, with 12 bases between. The CDR3 has 15 residues. Germline CDR1 reads LNHDA; CDR2 reads SQIVND (reference sequence).

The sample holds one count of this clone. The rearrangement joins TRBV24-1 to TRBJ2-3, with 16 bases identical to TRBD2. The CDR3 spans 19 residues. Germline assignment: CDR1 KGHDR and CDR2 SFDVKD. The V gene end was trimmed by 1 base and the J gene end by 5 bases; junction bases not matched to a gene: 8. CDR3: CATSDFGTSGRALGDTQYF. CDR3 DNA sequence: TGTGCCACCAGTGATTTTGGGACTAGCGGGAGGGCCTTAGGAGATACGCAGTATTTT.

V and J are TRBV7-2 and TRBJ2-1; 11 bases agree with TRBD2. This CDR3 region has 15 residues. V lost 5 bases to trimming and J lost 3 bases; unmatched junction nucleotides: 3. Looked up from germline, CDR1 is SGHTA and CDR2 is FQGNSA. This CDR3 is CASSAGLADYNEQFF. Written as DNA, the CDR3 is TGTGCCAGCAGCGCGGGACTAGCGGACTACAATGAGCAGTTCTTC.

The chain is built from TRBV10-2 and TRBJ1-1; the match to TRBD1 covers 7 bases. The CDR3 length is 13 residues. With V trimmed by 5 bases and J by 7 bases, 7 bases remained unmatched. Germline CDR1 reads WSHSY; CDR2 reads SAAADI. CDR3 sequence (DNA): TGCGCCAGCAGTTCCGGGACAGTAATTGAAGCTTTCTTT. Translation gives CASSSGTVIEAFF.

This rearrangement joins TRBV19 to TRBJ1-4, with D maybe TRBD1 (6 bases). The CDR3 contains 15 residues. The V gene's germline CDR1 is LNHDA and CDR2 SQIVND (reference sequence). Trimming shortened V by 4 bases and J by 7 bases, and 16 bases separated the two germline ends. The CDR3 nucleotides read TGTGCCAGTAGTACGGTTCCGGGACACACTGAAAAACTGTTTTTT. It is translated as CASSTVPGHTEKLFF.

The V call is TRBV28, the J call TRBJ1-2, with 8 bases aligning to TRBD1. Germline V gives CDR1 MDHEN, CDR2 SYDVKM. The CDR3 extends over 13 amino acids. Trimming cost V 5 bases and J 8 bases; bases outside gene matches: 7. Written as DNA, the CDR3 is TGTGCCAGCAGTCCGACAGGGGCCGACGGCTACACCTTC. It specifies CASSPTGADGYTF.